This T cell receptor beta chain was recovered during a study of lymphopenia after photon versus proton radiotherapy. The CDR3 runs to 13 residues. Germline V gives CDR1 SGHRS, CDR2 YFSETQ. V dropped 5 bases and J dropped 2 bases, with 10 bases sitting between them. Libraries were prepared by immunoSEQ multiplex PCR; TCRdb keeps only in-frame clonotypes and omits some of them. Of 55,000 to 75,000 clones listed, under 95% were seen once; the top ten hold approximately 2.9%. Study observations and caveats: A bigger post-nadir fall in TCR diversity correlated inversely with survival time in deceased patients. Better survival with proton therapy was suggested as possible, not demonstrated.

Notes on this clone: What it binds is unknown.

The sequenced sample was peripheral blood, obtained from a patient treated with photon-based radiotherapy. The TCR comes from a woman in her 70s with pancreatic cancer. The chain carries TRBV5-1 and TRBJ1-1; D not certain. The CDR3 loop reads CASRVGINTEAFF. CDR3 bases: TGCGCCAGCAGGGTCGGGATTAACACTGAAGCTTTCTTT.